This TCR beta chain stems from a study of blood T cell repertoires in COVID-19. Study overall: Samples taken during acute and convalescent COVID-19 were collected in the United States, Italy and Spain. Sources were T cells, B-cell-depleted T cells, or PBMCs; the material itself was cDNA or gDNA.

Source study methods: Amplification from reference gene primers served as the basis for estimated nucleated cell counts. Clones were read by immunoSEQ multiplex PCR, and TCRdb kept only the in-frame ones, dropping some. That table is the source of V, J and clone size, and D and trimming were worked out from the DNA. The table has about 280,000 clones, around 90% seen once. This TCR came from a woman in her forties or fifties who had recovered from COVID-19. The specimen sequenced was peripheral blood.

The CDR3 nucleotides read TGTGCCAGCAGTGAACAGTCTGGGGCCAACGTCCTGACTTTC. It codes for CASSEQSGANVLTF. The chain is built from TRBV2 and TRBJ2-6; D gene ambiguous. V lost 2 bases and J 1 base, leaving 3 bases between the germline ends. The CDR3 consists of 14 residues. Per the germline V gene, CDR1 is SNHLY and CDR2 is FYNNEI.